The 19 T cell receptor beta chains presented below share a single source sample, sequenced in a study of blood T cells in healthy people across ages (dated by TCRdb to 2013 to 2016). Receptors were amplified or captured by 5' RACE. A second about 6 to 11 cycle PCR used a sample-barcoded 5' primer and a J-beta primer mix. TCRdb trimmed the raw reads at Q25, called clones with MiXCR and kept productive beta chains. A single entry per CDR3 protein holds the most common genes and DNA from its merged rows. The sample yields 1.5 million to 2 million distinct CDR3 sequences; roughly two fifths were counted once. The biggest ten clones account for under 30% of the sample. The sample taken for sequencing was blood. Receptor source: a human donor in good health.

The CDR3 reads CASSFTSGGAPKDDEQFF. In nucleotides, the CDR3 is TGTGCCAGCAGCTTTACTAGCGGGGGCGCACCAAAGGACGATGAGCAGTTCTTC. The chain uses TRBV7-2 and TRBJ2-1; 11 nucleotides agree with TRBD2. The CDR3 consists of 18 residues. The V gene's germline CDR1 is SGHTA and CDR2 FQGNSA. V trimming: 3 bases; J trimming: 8 bases; junction bases outside the gene matches: 15.

This clonotype was counted only a few times. The chain links TRBV12-3 or TRBV12-4 to TRBJ2-7; 7 bases map to TRBD2. The CDR3 consists of 16 residues. Trimming at V came to 3 bases and at J to 3 bases, leaving 11 bases not matched to a gene. The CDR3 DNA sequence: TGTGCCAGCAGTTTGGGGCGCCCGGGGGACTACTACGAGCAGTACTTC. This encodes CASSLGRPGDYYEQYF.

This clonotype has just a few counts. The rearrangement uses TRBV6-1 and TRBJ1-4; a weak D match, TRBD1 (6 bases). This CDR3 has 15 residues. The germline V gene encodes CDR1 MNHNS and CDR2 SASEGT. V dropped 3 bases and J dropped 8 bases, with 16 bases sitting between them. The CDR3 loop reads CASSERQGIYEKLFF. CDR3 in DNA: TGTGCCAGCAGTGAGCGGCAGGGGATTTACGAAAAACTGTTTTTT.

This chain joins TRBV20-1 and TRBJ1-1, with TRBD1 matching over 7 bases. CDR3 length equals 13 residues. Looked up from germline, CDR1 is DFQATT and CDR2 is SNEGSKA (reference sequence). The CDR3 DNA reads TGCACTTGGTCAGGGGGGACGGGCACTGAAGCTTTCTTT. Encoded protein: CTWSGGTGTEAFF.

This chain joins TRBV4-2 and TRBJ2-7; D not resolved. Germline V gene data show CDR1 as LGHNA and CDR2 as YNFKEQ. The CDR3 extends over 15 amino acids. Trimming took 0 bases from V and 0 from J, leaving 9 bases between them. The CDR3 protein is CASSQDSYRSYEQYF. As DNA, the CDR3 is TGTGCCAGCAGCCAAGATAGTTACCGCTCCTACGAGCAGTACTTC.

This chain connects TRBV10-3 to TRBJ1-2; the D is unclear. The CDR3 has 13 amino acids. V shed 3 bases and J shed 8 bases, with 13 bases lying between them. From germline, CDR1 is ENHRY and CDR2 SYGVKD. The CDR3 region has the DNA TGTGCCATCAGTGATTCCAGGAAAGAAGGCTACACCTTC. As protein: CAISDSRKEGYTF.

The sample holds a few counts of this clonotype. The CDR3 coding sequence is TGTGCCACCTTTAACCTAGCGGGGGGCGATGAGCAGTTCTTC. The encoded protein is CATFNLAGGDEQFF. V gene TRBV15 combines with J gene TRBJ2-1; 11 bases align to TRBD2. With 8 bases clipped from V and 8 bases from J, the junction kept 8 bases outside the gene matches. The germline V gene encodes CDR1 LNHNV and CDR2 YYDKDF (reference sequence). The CDR3 length is 14 residues.

This chain connects TRBV7-9 to TRBJ2-3, with 10 bases fitting TRBD1. This CDR3 comprises 16 residues. V was pared by 5 bases and J by 0 bases, with 5 bases of the junction left unmatched. CDR1 is SEHNR and CDR2 is FQNEAQ in the germline V gene (reference sequence). The CDR3 DNA sequence: TGTGCCAGCAGCAACGGACAGGGGGGAAGCACAGATACGCAGTATTTT. Its translation: CASSNGQGGSTDTQYF.

The chain uses TRBV4-2 and TRBJ2-7, with 9 bases matching TRBD2. The CDR3 is 18 amino acids. Losses at the gene ends were 0 bases for V and 2 bases for J; bases not matched to a gene: 11. In germline, CDR1 is LGHNA, CDR2 YNFKEQ. The CDR3, as DNA: TGTGCCAGCAGCCAAGACTGGGAAGCTAGCGGGGTTACCTACGAGCAGTACTTC. Translation: CASSQDWEASGVTYEQYF.

This rearrangement joins TRBV11-2 to TRBJ1-5; 8 bases are a match to TRBD1. The CDR3 extends over 14 amino acids. Germline V gene lookup returns CDR1 SGHAT and CDR2 FQNNGV. Trimming cost V 4 bases and J 5 bases; bases outside gene matches: 4. The CDR3 loop is CASSSSGGYQPQHF. For the CDR3, the DNA is TGTGCCAGCAGCTCGTCAGGGGGCTATCAGCCCCAGCATTTT.

This clonotype has just a few counts. The chain joins TRBV7-6 to TRBJ2-7; D not certain. The DNA end is a closer match to TRBJ2-5, so the J assignment may be wrong. The CDR3 has 13 amino acids. Per the germline V gene, CDR1 is SGHVS and CDR2 is FNYEAQ. The chain's CDR3 is CASSLERPGTQYF. In nucleotides, the CDR3 is TGTGCCAGCAGCTTAGAGCGTCCAGGGACCCAGTACTTC.

J is TRBJ2-1 and V is TRBV2; 7 bases align to TRBD2. The CDR3 loop spans 16 amino acids. With 3 bases clipped from V and 0 bases from J, the junction kept 5 bases outside the gene matches. The germline gives CDR1 SNHLY, CDR2 FYNNEI. CDR3 protein: CASSDPSGISYNEQFF. In DNA, the CDR3 is TGTGCCAGCAGTGATCCTAGCGGTATCTCCTACAATGAGCAGTTCTTC.

This chain links TRBV10-3 with TRBJ2-3; D is ambiguous. The CDR3 runs 13 residues. Germline lookup yields CDR1 ENHRY and CDR2 SYGVKD. V was pared by 7 bases and J by 2 bases, with 10 bases between. CDR3 sequence reads: CAIMMVDTDTQYF. The CDR3 bases are TGTGCCATCATGATGGTCGACACAGATACGCAGTATTTT.

CDR3 nucleotide sequence: TGTGCCAGCAGTTATCATACGGTGAACACTGAAGCTTTCTTT. Its translation is CASSYHTVNTEAFF. The genes are TRBV6-2 or TRBV6-3 and TRBJ1-1; D gene uncertain. The V and J ends lost 3 bases and 0 bases respectively, with 8 bases between them. CDR3 length equals 14 residues. Germline loops: CDR1 MNHEY, CDR2 SVGEGT.

The chain links TRBV4-2 to TRBJ2-3; TRBD2 matches 7 bases. Per germline, CDR1 LGHNA and CDR2 YNFKEQ. The J segment lost 0 bases and the V segment lost 4 bases, leaving 13 bases of the junction unmatched. This CDR3 spans 18 amino acids. DNA for the CDR3: TGTGCCAGCAGCCTCATCCGGGACTACCCACTTAGCACAGATACGCAGTATTTT. Translating it yields CASSLIRDYPLSTDTQYF.

The V and J genes are TRBV6-2 or TRBV6-3 and TRBJ2-1, with TRBD1 matching 8 bases. V trimming: 6 bases; J trimming: 5 bases; junction bases outside the gene matches: 15. Germline V gene data show CDR1 as MNHEY and CDR2 as SVGEGT. This CDR3 region has 17 residues. The CDR3 loop is CASSQGYRGFKNNEQFF. CDR3 coding DNA: TGTGCCAGCAGCCAGGGATACAGGGGGTTTAAGAACAATGAGCAGTTCTTC.

This clonotype came up a few times. The chain carries TRBV20-1 and TRBJ2-3; no reliable D call. V gave up 8 bases and J gave up 0 bases, with 12 bases separating them. The CDR3 covers 13 residues. Germline V CDR1 and CDR2: DFQATT, SNEGSKA (reference sequence). For the CDR3, the DNA is TGCAGTATGAACCCCCCTAGCACAGATACGCAGTATTTT. Its protein product is CSMNPPSTDTQYF.

This clonotype was seen only a few times. Its ends do not fully match the called genes, so a read error is possible. The chain links TRBV4-3 to TRBJ1-1; D might be TRBD1 (5 bases). The CDR3 sequence is 13 residues long. Germline CDR1 reads LGHNA; CDR2 reads YSLEER. The CDR3 reads CAGSQNARAEAFF. The CDR3 DNA sequence: TGCGCCGGCAGCCAAAACGCCAGGGCTGAAGCTTTCTTT.

This clonotype was counted between two and nine times. CDR3 in amino acids: CASSLEGWVNYGYTF. The CDR3 DNA follows: TGTGCCAGCAGTTTAGAGGGTTGGGTAAACTATGGCTACACCTTC. V and J are TRBV12-3 or TRBV12-4 and TRBJ1-2; D unresolved. There are 15 residues in the CDR3. The germline V and J ends were trimmed by 1 base and 2 bases, with 11 bases remaining between them.